A selection of T cell receptor beta chains follows, all from one sample in a study of blood T cell repertoires in COVID-19. Assay used: immunoSEQ multiplex PCR; TCRdb lists only in-frame clones, some missing. The sample lists approximately 230,000 clones; roughly 90% were seen once. Sequenced sample: peripheral blood. Source of these receptors: a man in his thirties or forties who had recovered from COVID-19. CDR3s leave out the opening cysteine and the closing phenylalanine or tryptophan. Clone sizes are given selectively: once, few, many, or a class where the clone is expanded.

CDR3: ASSLVGTVHYEQY
V: TRBV7-8
J: TRBJ2-7
size: NA

CDR3: ASSLDRGRGYT
V: TRBV11-2
J: TRBJ1-2
size: NA

CDR3: ASSDGQGFLEKLF
V: TRBV6-1
J: TRBJ1-4
size: NA

CDR3: ATSRHYLRGSTEAF
V: TRBV15
J: TRBJ1-1
size: NA

CDR3: ASSQSTGEFHGYT
V: TRBV4-3
J: TRBJ1-2
size: once

CDR3: ASSKAPGSNQPQH
V: TRBV5-4
J: TRBJ1-5
size: medium-sized

CDR3: ASSKDQRGAGELF
V: TRBV7-6
J: TRBJ2-2
size: many

CDR3: ASRYATGAGNTIY
V: TRBV7-2
J: TRBJ1-3
size: NA

CDR3: ASSYGGEQY
V: TRBV5-6
J: TRBJ2-7
size: NA

CDR3: ASSPTSGGLDYEQY
V: TRBV18
J: TRBJ2-7
size: NA

CDR3: ASSLSTGDQPQH
V: TRBV7-6
J: TRBJ1-5
size: NA

CDR3: ASSLGIYRLSTDTQY
V: TRBV7-9
J: TRBJ2-3
size: NA

CDR3: ASSVRGGENTEAF
V: TRBV2
J: TRBJ1-1
size: NA

CDR3: ASSPGVGNTGELF
V: TRBV3-1/TRBV3-2
J: TRBJ2-2
size: few

CDR3: ATSDLLTGIGELYEQY
V: TRBV24-1
J: TRBJ2-7
size: NA

CDR3: ASSFAGTSGNTIY
V: TRBV3-1/TRBV3-2
J: TRBJ1-3
size: NA

CDR3: ASSLPRFGTGELF
V: TRBV27
J: TRBJ2-2
size: few

CDR3: ASSTRQKETQY
V: TRBV6-5
J: TRBJ2-5
size: NA

CDR3: ASSRWGGQGEAF
V: TRBV27
J: TRBJ1-1
size: once

CDR3: SDRGVGNTEAF
V: TRBV29-1
J: TRBJ1-1
size: NA

CDR3: ASRPRSSYEQY
V: TRBV5-4
J: TRBJ2-7
size: NA

CDR3: ASSLTSGGETQY
V: TRBV3-1/TRBV3-2
J: TRBJ2-5
size: NA

CDR3: ATLRGSSGNTIY
V: TRBV11-2
J: TRBJ1-3
size: NA

CDR3: ASSARGDTQY
V: TRBV18
J: TRBJ2-3
size: once

CDR3: ASSLTGGDYEQY
V: TRBV19
J: TRBJ2-7
size: NA

CDR3: ASSFGDSYEQY
V: TRBV5-1
J: TRBJ2-7
size: NA

CDR3: ASSLDAGRVTEAF
V: TRBV7-8
J: TRBJ1-1
size: few

CDR3: ASSLNSYQPQH
V: TRBV12-3/TRBV12-4
J: TRBJ1-5
size: NA